What follows are 25 T cell receptor beta chains derived from one specimen sequenced in a study of T cells in Graves' hyperthyroidism and ophthalmopathy. Authors of the study amplified TCR beta CDR3 regions from RNA transcripts. First-round RT-PCR of the TCR CDR3 relied on the HTBI primer set. A single record per CDR3 protein comes from TCRdb applying MiXCR to the multiplex PCR reads. The table lists roughly 300,000 distinct CDR3 sequences, roughly 21% of them singletons. The sequenced material came from blood. All receptors come from a woman in her forties or fifties with Graves' hyperthyroidism.

This clonotype was recorded only once. The V and J genes are TRBV20-1 and TRBJ1-5, with D possibly matching TRBD1 (5 bases). V lost 1 base, J lost 9 bases, and 13 bases lay in between. The V gene's germline CDR1 is DFQATT and CDR2 SNEGSKA (reference sequence). The CDR3 runs 13 residues. This chain's CDR3 is CSARVAAQGPQHF. The DNA for the CDR3 is TGCAGTGCTAGAGTGGCCGCCCAGGGGCCCCAGCATTTT.

This clonotype was detected many times. The rearrangement links TRBV28 to TRBJ1-2; tentative D call: TRBD1 (5 bases). V lost 5 bases, J lost 4 bases, and 11 bases lay in between. The CDR3 runs to 13 residues. Looked up from germline, CDR1 is MDHEN and CDR2 is SYDVKM. The CDR3 loop is CASSNDRPYGYTF. DNA of the CDR3: TGTGCCAGCAGTAACGACAGACCCTATGGCTACACCTTC.

This clonotype was observed a handful of times. This rearrangement joins TRBV19 to TRBJ1-1; D unresolved. The CDR3 runs 12 residues. Germline CDR1 reads LNHDA; CDR2 reads SQIVND (reference sequence). Trimming took 1 base from V and 8 from J, leaving 8 bases between them. The CDR3 reads CASSIVRGEAFF. In DNA form, the CDR3 reads TGTGCCAGTAGTATAGTGCGGGGAGAAGCTTTCTTT.

This clonotype came up many times. The chain links TRBV20-1 to TRBJ1-5; the D gene is possibly TRBD1 (5 bases). Per germline, CDR1 DFQATT and CDR2 SNEGSKA (reference sequence). This CDR3 has 15 amino acids. The ends were cut back, 1 base at V and 13 bases at J, with 23 bases in the middle. Written as DNA, the CDR3 is TGCAGTGCTAGAGGCCCGACGGGGGGGGGATGGTTACAGCATTTT. Translation: CSARGPTGGGWLQHF.

The rearrangement uses TRBV7-2 and TRBJ2-7; D may be TRBD2 (6 bases). CDR1 SGHTA and CDR2 FQGNSA come from the germline V gene. The CDR3 sequence is 17 residues long. V lost 3 bases and J lost 2, with 20 bases in between. CDR3 nucleotides: TGTGCCAGCAGCTTGGGGTGGGCCAACGCGGGACCCTACGAGCAGTACTTC. Translating gives CASSLGWANAGPYEQYF.

This chain uses TRBV6-5 with TRBJ2-5; the match to TRBD1 covers 8 bases. The CDR3 loop spans 14 amino acids. J was trimmed by 5 bases and V by 2 bases; bases with no gene match: 4. Per the germline V gene, CDR1 is MNHEY and CDR2 is SVGAGI. The CDR3 loop reads CASSYQGARETQYF. In DNA, the CDR3 is TGTGCCAGCAGTTACCAGGGGGCCAGGGAGACCCAGTACTTC.

At least ten counts were recorded for this clonotype. The chain employs TRBV2 and TRBJ2-5, with 7 positions matching TRBD2. V lost 5 bases, J lost 2 bases, and 11 bases stayed unmatched. The CDR3 length is 16 residues. The germline V gene has CDR1 SNHLY and CDR2 FYNNEI. The CDR3 loop is CASSLRLAEFQETQYF. CDR3 nucleotide sequence: TGTGCCAGCAGTCTCCGCCTAGCGGAATTTCAAGAGACCCAGTACTTC.

The sample holds many counts of this clonotype. This chain uses TRBV20-1 with TRBJ2-3; D is tentatively TRBD1 or TRBD2 (5 bases each). Germline CDR1 reads DFQATT; CDR2 reads SNEGSKA (reference sequence). Trimming left V 0 bases short and J 1 base short, with 11 bases between. This CDR3 spans 15 amino acids. CDR3 residues: CSARDWGRGTDTQYF. In nucleotides, the CDR3 is TGCAGTGCTAGAGATTGGGGACGGGGCACAGATACGCAGTATTTT.

This clonotype showed up many times. V and J are TRBV30 and TRBJ1-1; no clear D. Deletions cut 4 bases from V and 2 bases from J, with 11 bases between. Per germline, CDR1 GTSNPN and CDR2 SVGIG (reference sequence). This CDR3 has 13 amino acids. The CDR3 DNA sequence: TGTGCCTGGACTTTTTTGGGAAACACTGAAGCTTTCTTT. This encodes CAWTFLGNTEAFF.

At least ten counts were recorded for this clonotype. This chain connects TRBV30 to TRBJ1-1, with D unclear. Deletions cut 2 bases from V and 1 base from J, with 11 bases between. The CDR3 covers 14 residues. Germline CDR1 GTSNPN, CDR2 SVGIG (reference sequence). This CDR3 reads CAWSTFGGNTEAFF. The CDR3 DNA reads as TGTGCCTGGAGTACCTTTGGAGGGAACACTGAAGCTTTCTTT.

V gene TRBV5-6 combines with J gene TRBJ2-3; possibly TRBD2 for D (6 bases). Germline V gene sequence: CDR1 SGHDT, CDR2 YYEEEE. The CDR3 has 14 residues. The ends were cut back, 4 bases at V and 4 bases at J, with 13 bases in the middle. The CDR3 loop reads CASSPMSGADTQYF. In nucleotides, the CDR3 is TGTGCCAGCAGCCCCATGTCGGGGGCAGATACGCAGTATTTT.

The rearrangement joins TRBV5-5 to TRBJ1-5; D may be TRBD1 (5 bases). Germline CDR1 SGHKS, CDR2 YYEKEE (reference sequence). The V gene lost 4 bases and the J gene lost 1 base, with 15 bases spanning the gap. CDR3 length: 16 amino acids. DNA of the CDR3: TGTGCCAGCAGCCCTAGGTCCCGGGACAGCAATCAGCCCCAGCATTTT. Its protein product is CASSPRSRDSNQPQHF. The variable domain in full, completed from reference TRBV5-5 and TRBJ1-5, reads DAGVTQSPTHLIKTRGQQVTLRCSPISGHKSVSWYQQVLGQGPQFIFQYYEKEERGRGNFPDRFSARQFPNYSSELNVNALLLGDSALYLCASSPRSRDSNQPQHFGDGTRLSIL.

This clonotype was seen only a few times. J is TRBJ2-5 and V is TRBV25-1, with D hard to call. In germline, CDR1 is MGHDK, CDR2 SYGVNS. Trimming cost V 3 bases and J 5 bases, with 13 bases left between them. This CDR3 comprises 14 residues. For the CDR3, the DNA is TGTGCCAGCAGTGATTGGGCCCTGGGGGAGACCCAGTACTTC. It codes for CASSDWALGETQYF.

As to this clonotype: One junction end disagrees with the germline gene, perhaps due to a read error. V and J are TRBV5-5 and TRBJ2-1, with TRBD1 matching over 7 bases. The CDR3 is made up of 17 amino acids. CDR1 is SGHKS and CDR2 is YYEKEE in the germline V gene (reference sequence). The CDR3 is CASSQDRIKTWDNEQSF. The CDR3 DNA is TGTGCCAGCAGCCAGGACAGGATAAAGACGTGGGACAATGAGCAGTCCTTC. Together with reference TRBV5-5 and TRBJ2-1, the CDR3 gives the full variable domain: DAGVTQSPTHLIKTRGQQVTLRCSPISGHKSVSWYQQVLGQGPQFIFQYYEKEERGRGNFPDRFSARQFPNYSSELNVNALLLGDSALYLCASSQDRIKTWDNEQSFGPGTRLTVL.

This clonotype has a count of ten or more. This chain connects TRBV11-1 to TRBJ2-3; D ambiguous. The V and J ends lost 8 bases and 2 bases respectively, with 8 bases between them. The CDR3 length is 12 residues. CDR1 and CDR2 from the germline V gene are SGHAT and FQDESV (reference sequence). Written as DNA, the CDR3 is TGTGCCAGCGGATCCTACACAGATACGCAGTATTTT. Translated, it gives CASGSYTDTQYF. Combining the CDR3 with reference TRBV11-1 and TRBJ2-3 gives the whole variable domain EAEVAQSPRYKITEKSQAVAFWCDPISGHATLYWYRQILGQGPELLVQFQDESVVDDSQLPKDRFSAERLKGVDSTLKIQPAELGDSAMYLCASGSYTDTQYFGPGTRLTVL.

This clonotype was seen ten or more times. The J gene is TRBJ2-5, the V gene TRBV20-1; D remains ambiguous. The CDR3 consists of 14 residues. V lost 0 bases and J lost 2, with 10 bases in between. Germline assignment: CDR1 DFQATT and CDR2 SNEGSKA (reference sequence). CDR3: CSARDRSVQETQYF. The CDR3 DNA sequence: TGCAGTGCTAGAGATCGGTCAGTTCAAGAGACCCAGTACTTC.

This chain links TRBV19 with TRBJ1-5; D is unresolved. From germline, CDR1 is LNHDA and CDR2 SQIVND (reference sequence). With 2 bases removed from V and 6 bases from J, the gap between germline ends came to 8 bases. The CDR3 runs 13 residues. This CDR3 is CASSISFPQPQHF. The CDR3 coding sequence is TGTGCCAGTAGTATATCCTTCCCTCAGCCCCAGCATTTT.

This clonotype was picked up many times. The gene calls are TRBV10-3 and TRBJ1-5; 7 bases map to TRBD1. V was pared by 4 bases and J by 4 bases, with 4 bases of the junction left unmatched. Germline CDR1 and CDR2: ENHRY and SYGVKD. The CDR3 is 14 residues long. Here the CDR3 reads CAISADRANQPQHF. In DNA, the CDR3 is TGTGCCATCAGTGCCGACAGGGCGAATCAGCCCCAGCATTTT.

This clonotype was picked up many times. V is TRBV28 and J is TRBJ2-7, with 7 bases matching TRBD2. The CDR3 is made up of 14 amino acids. V lost 2 bases, J lost 5 bases, and 6 bases stayed unmatched. From germline, CDR1 is MDHEN and CDR2 SYDVKM. CDR3 nucleotide sequence: TGTGCCAGCAGTTTAGCGGGAGCGAGGAACGAGCAGTACTTC. Its protein is CASSLAGARNEQYF. The variable domain in full, completed from reference TRBV28 and TRBJ2-7, reads DVKVTQSSRYLVKRTGEKVFLECVQDMDHENMFWYRQDPGLGLRLIYFSYDVKMKEKGDIPEGYSVSREKKERFSLILESASTNQTSMYLCASSLAGARNEQYFGPGTRLTVT.

At least ten counts were recorded for this clonotype. V gene TRBV20-1 combines with J gene TRBJ2-5, with 10 nucleotides matching TRBD2. Looked up from germline, CDR1 is DFQATT and CDR2 is SNEGSKA (reference sequence). This CDR3 is built from 13 residues. V shed 6 bases and J 6 bases; nucleotides not matched to a gene: 7. CDR3: CSAVAGGEKTQYF. The DNA for the CDR3 is TGCAGTGCGGTAGCGGGAGGCGAAAAGACCCAGTACTTC.

The chain couples TRBV20-1 to TRBJ1-2; 8 bases align to TRBD1. V lost 6 bases and J lost 5; bases outside the gene matches: 8. The CDR3 runs to 13 residues. Germline V CDR1 and CDR2: DFQATT, SNEGSKA (reference sequence). The CDR3 region is CSAQQGGGYGYTF. For the CDR3, the DNA is TGCAGTGCACAACAGGGGGGAGGATATGGCTACACCTTC.

Only a few counts were recorded for this clonotype. The V and J genes are TRBV12-3 or TRBV12-4 and TRBJ1-2, with D tentatively TRBD1 (6 bases). CDR3 size: 14 residues. Deletions cut 6 bases from V and 7 bases from J, with 18 bases between. The CDR3, as DNA: TGTGCCAGCAGCAATAGTGGGGGCGGACGTGGCTACACCTTC. Its protein product is CASSNSGGGRGYTF.

This clonotype was counted between two and nine times. The gene calls are TRBV19 and TRBJ2-3; 10 nucleotides match TRBD2. The CDR3 runs 17 residues. The germline CDR1 and CDR2 sequences are LNHDA and SQIVND (reference sequence). Unmatched junction bases numbered 9, after V lost 5 bases and J lost 1 base. CDR3 protein: CASSRPIGLAGTDTQYF. The CDR3 DNA sequence: TGTGCCAGTAGTCGCCCTATTGGACTAGCGGGCACAGATACGCAGTATTTT.

The table lists this clonotype with a few counts. This rearrangement joins TRBV9 to TRBJ1-1; TRBD1 matches 12 bases. J gave up 5 bases and V 4 bases, and 12 bases lay outside the gene matches. The CDR3 covers 17 residues. CDR1 is SGDLS and CDR2 is YYNGEE in the germline V gene. This chain's CDR3 is CASSPPRGTGGNTEAFF. CDR3 DNA sequence: TGTGCCAGCAGCCCACCCCGAGGGACAGGGGGCAATACTGAAGCTTTCTTT.

The chain links TRBV20-1 to TRBJ2-5; D perhaps matches TRBD2 (6 bases). V dropped 0 bases and J dropped 4 bases, with 18 bases sitting between them. Germline V gene data show CDR1 as DFQATT and CDR2 as SNEGSKA (reference sequence). The CDR3 consists of 16 residues. In DNA, the CDR3 is TGCAGTGCTAGAGATCCTCGGACTGTGGGGGGAGAGACCCAGTACTTC. It codes for CSARDPRTVGGETQYF.